What follows are 25 T cell receptor beta chains derived from one specimen sequenced in a study of blood T cell repertoires in COVID-19. Sequencing was performed with immunoSEQ multiplex PCR; in TCRdb, only in-frame clones are kept and a portion is missing. The table has 250,000 to 300,000 clones, roughly 87% seen once. The sequenced sample consisted of peripheral blood. These receptors were obtained from a woman in her thirties with acute or convalescent COVID-19.

The chain links TRBV9 to TRBJ2-4; 7 nucleotides agree with TRBD2. J was trimmed by 5 bases and V by 3 bases; bases with no gene match: 5. The length of the CDR3 is 14 residues. Germline CDR1 SGDLS, CDR2 YYNGEE. CDR3 region: CASSAGGGENIQYF. Written as DNA, the CDR3 is TGTGCCAGCAGCGCCGGCGGGGGAGAAAACATTCAGTACTTC.

V gene TRBV19 combines with J gene TRBJ2-5, with 14 bases lining up with TRBD2. Per germline, CDR1 LNHDA and CDR2 SQIVND (reference sequence). V shed 8 bases and J 5 bases; nucleotides not matched to a gene: 7. The CDR3 length is 15 residues. The CDR3 nucleotides are TGTGCCAGTTGCCGACTAGCGGGAGGGGAGGAGACCCAGTACTTC. Translating gives CASCRLAGGEETQYF.

V and J are TRBV7-2 and TRBJ2-3; the D gene is possibly TRBD2 (7 bases). Deletions cut 1 base from V and 4 bases from J, with 15 bases between. The CDR3 is made up of 16 amino acids. Per the germline V gene, CDR1 is SGHTA and CDR2 is FQGNSA. In DNA form, the CDR3 reads TGTGCCAGCAGCTTAGAGGTGCGGGGGCCAGCAGATACGCAGTATTTT. Translated: CASSLEVRGPADTQYF.

The chain has TRBV11-3 and TRBJ2-7; 10 bases are shared with TRBD1. Germline values: CDR1 SGHNT, CDR2 YENEEA. Unmatched junction bases numbered 8, after V lost 4 bases and J lost 2 bases. The CDR3 has 16 residues. The CDR3 DNA follows: TGTGCCAGCAGCTCCACCCGGGACAGGGGTCCCTACGAGCAGTACTTC. Amino acid sequence: CASSSTRDRGPYEQYF.

The rearrangement joins TRBV7-2 to TRBJ1-5; D ambiguous. Trimming cost V 7 bases and J 1 base, with 11 bases left between them. The CDR3 loop spans 14 amino acids. Germline CDR1 is SGHTA and CDR2 is FQGNSA. The chain's CDR3 is CASNSRGSNQPQHF. The CDR3 nucleotides are TGTGCCAGCAACAGCCGTGGGAGCAATCAGCCCCAGCATTTT.

The CDR3 reads CASSYGGYREKLFF. In DNA form, the CDR3 reads TGTGCCAGCAGCTATGGTGGTTACCGGGAAAAACTGTTTTTT. This chain connects TRBV25-1 to TRBJ1-4; no clear D. CDR3 length equals 14 residues. Germline lookup yields CDR1 MGHDK and CDR2 SYGVNS. V lost 6 bases, J lost 8 bases, and 16 bases lay in between.

The gene calls are TRBV10-2 and TRBJ1-4; D unclear. Germline V gene lookup returns CDR1 WSHSY and CDR2 SAAADI. The CDR3 contains 15 residues. Trimming removed 2 bases at V and 8 bases at J, with 15 bases between. Here the CDR3 DNA reads TGCGCCAGCAGTGAGGTTTCCGATCTAGCGGAAAAACTGTTTTTT. It is translated as CASSEVSDLAEKLFF.

V usage is TRBV10-1 and J usage is TRBJ2-7; 11 bases agree with TRBD2. The CDR3 extends over 15 amino acids. After removal of 6 bases from V and 0 bases from J, the junction contained 4 bases not matched to a gene. Germline V gene lookup returns CDR1 WNHNN and CDR2 SYGVQD (reference sequence). The CDR3 sequence: CASSATSGSSYEQYF. The CDR3 DNA is TGCGCCAGCAGCGCAACTAGCGGGAGCTCCTACGAGCAGTACTTC.

This rearrangement joins TRBV30 to TRBJ2-3; 7 bases are a match to TRBD2. Germline V lookup: CDR1 GTSNPN, CDR2 SVGIG (reference sequence). The CDR3 extends over 16 amino acids. The trim removed 0 bases at V and 5 bases at J, leaving 11 bases unmatched. The CDR3 sequence: CAWSVFAGEWIDTQYF. The CDR3 region has the DNA TGTGCCTGGAGTGTTTTTGCGGGAGAGTGGATAGATACGCAGTATTTT.

V is TRBV18 and J is TRBJ2-3; the D gene is possibly TRBD2 (5 bases). There are 14 residues in the CDR3. Deletions cut 5 bases from V and 4 bases from J, with 13 bases between. From germline, CDR1 is KGHSH and CDR2 LQKENI. CDR3 nucleotide sequence: TGTGCCAGCTCAACTAGTAGCGAGGCAGATACGCAGTATTTT. Translation gives CASSTSSEADTQYF.

This rearrangement joins TRBV5-8 to TRBJ1-2; D not resolved. Germline V gene lookup returns CDR1 SGHTS and CDR2 YDEGEE. V was trimmed by 6 bases and J by 6 bases, leaving 15 bases between them. There are 13 residues in the CDR3. CDR3 protein: CASTPSGRNGYTF. The CDR3 coding sequence is TGTGCCAGCACCCCGTCGGGGAGGAATGGCTACACCTTC.

The rearrangement links TRBV25-1 to TRBJ1-6, with D tentatively TRBD1 (6 bases). Germline CDR1 reads MGHDK; CDR2 reads SYGVNS. The CDR3 runs to 16 residues. With 4 bases removed from V and 8 bases from J, the gap between germline ends came to 18 bases. The CDR3 DNA reads as TGTGCCAGCAGTGGGTCTACAGGGTCCTTTGATTCACCCCTCCACTTT. Translation gives CASSGSTGSFDSPLHF.

J is TRBJ1-5 and V is TRBV6-2 or TRBV6-3; the D is unclear. Trimming shortened V by 2 bases and J by 6 bases, and 17 bases separated the two germline ends. This CDR3 region has 16 residues. The germline V gene encodes CDR1 MNHEY and CDR2 SVGEGT. This CDR3 reads CASSYEMRADVQPQHF. CDR3 bases: TGTGCCAGCAGTTACGAGATGAGGGCAGATGTTCAGCCCCAGCATTTT.

This chain uses TRBV24-1 with TRBJ2-7; 9 bases line up with TRBD1. Losses at the gene ends were 3 bases for V and 3 bases for J; bases not matched to a gene: 5. This CDR3 is built from 15 residues. The germline V gene has CDR1 KGHDR and CDR2 SFDVKD. This chain's CDR3 is CATSDHRDRVYEQYF. The DNA for the CDR3 is TGTGCCACCAGTGATCACCGGGACAGGGTCTACGAGCAGTACTTC.

This chain joins TRBV10-3 and TRBJ2-2; tentative D call: TRBD1 (6 bases). Between the trimmed V and J ends, which lost 10 bases and 1 base, there was a span of 22 bases. Germline assignment: CDR1 ENHRY and CDR2 SYGVKD. The length of the CDR3 is 17 residues. CDR3 bases: TGTGCCACCGATCCAACCGGGACACGGAAGAACACCGGGGAGCTGTTTTTT. This gives the protein CATDPTGTRKNTGELFF.

There are a few counts of this clone. The chain combines TRBV9 with TRBJ2-1; 9 bases map to TRBD2. This CDR3 is 16 amino acids long. Germline V gene data show CDR1 as SGDLS and CDR2 as YYNGEE. V lost 0 bases, J lost 5 bases, and 6 bases stayed unmatched. CDR3 sequence: CASSVALREGDNEQFF. CDR3 in DNA: TGTGCCAGCAGCGTAGCTCTGCGGGAGGGCGACAATGAGCAGTTCTTC.

This chain links TRBV28 with TRBJ1-1; D gene ambiguous. V was clipped by 8 bases and J by 0 bases, with 10 bases between them. Per germline, CDR1 MDHEN and CDR2 SYDVKM. CDR3 size: 13 residues. The CDR3 sequence is CASLSVMNTEAFF. The CDR3 DNA sequence: TGTGCCAGCCTGTCAGTCATGAACACTGAAGCTTTCTTT.

This chain joins TRBV11-2 and TRBJ2-3; D is undetermined. Germline V gives CDR1 SGHAT, CDR2 FQNNGV. The CDR3 totals 16 residues. The V end was cut by 4 bases, the J end by 3 bases, with 17 bases between. The CDR3 loop reads CASSWRGLRHTDTQYF. CDR3 coding DNA: TGTGCCAGCAGCTGGAGAGGTCTACGTCATACAGATACGCAGTATTTT.

The rearrangement links TRBV7-9 to TRBJ2-3; TRBD2 might be the D (7 bases). Deletions cut 5 bases from V and 6 bases from J, with 21 bases between. The CDR3 runs 16 residues. CDR1 and CDR2 (germline): SEHNR, FQNEAQ (reference sequence). The CDR3 DNA sequence: TGTGCCAGCAGCCCCCTGGGGGCGGGAGTCTCCGATACGCAGTATTTT. Its translation is CASSPLGAGVSDTQYF.

V gene TRBV6-2 or TRBV6-3 combines with J gene TRBJ2-3; 8 nucleotides line up with TRBD2. The CDR3 is 16 residues long. V lost 4 bases and J lost 2; bases outside the gene matches: 8. The germline gives CDR1 MNHEY, CDR2 SVGEGT. DNA for the CDR3: TGTGCCAGCAGTTTAGAAACTAGCGGAACCACAGATACGCAGTATTTT. Residues: CASSLETSGTTDTQYF.

This chain connects TRBV7-9 to TRBJ2-1; 9 positions match TRBD2. The CDR3 extends over 17 amino acids. The J segment lost 3 bases and the V segment lost 5 bases, leaving 11 bases of the junction unmatched. CDR1 is SEHNR, CDR2 FQNEAQ, per germline (reference sequence). CDR3 sequence: CASSPPGSGGLYNEQFF. The CDR3 DNA follows: TGTGCCAGCAGCCCCCCGGGTAGCGGGGGCCTCTACAATGAGCAGTTCTTC.

The chain recombines TRBV29-1 with TRBJ2-2; 15 bases line up with TRBD2. Looked up from germline, CDR1 is SQVTM and CDR2 is ANQGSEA. The CDR3 runs to 16 residues. With 7 bases clipped from V and 3 bases from J, the junction kept 6 bases outside the gene matches. The CDR3 DNA reads as TGCAGCGCCGGACTAGCGGGAGGGCCGGACACCGGGGAGCTGTTTTTT. Translating gives CSAGLAGGPDTGELFF.

This clone came up a few times. V gene TRBV7-9 combines with J gene TRBJ2-5, with D perhaps matching TRBD1 (6 bases). Germline V gene sequence: CDR1 SEHNR, CDR2 FQNEAQ (reference sequence). Trimming cost V 5 bases and J 2 bases, with 18 bases left between them. The CDR3 totals 16 residues. The DNA of the CDR3 is TGTGCCAGCAGCCCAGCACATGGACAGCGACAAGAGACCCAGTACTTC. Translated: CASSPAHGQRQETQYF.

The sample holds one count of this clone. J is TRBJ2-7 and V is TRBV12-5; D perhaps matches TRBD1 (6 bases). Germline CDR1 and CDR2: LGHNT and FRNRAP. The CDR3 runs to 12 residues. Trimming removed 3 bases from V and 5 bases from J, with 8 bases in between. CDR3 amino acids: CASGFGGDEQYF. The CDR3 DNA is TGTGCTAGTGGTTTTGGGGGCGACGAGCAGTACTTC.

This rearrangement joins TRBV5-1 to TRBJ2-7; TRBD2 might be the D (5 bases). The CDR3 is 15 amino acids. V was clipped by 4 bases and J by 7 bases, with 21 bases between them. Per germline, CDR1 SGHRS and CDR2 YFSETQ. The CDR3 spells CASSPGRTASGEQYF. In nucleotides, the CDR3 is TGCGCCAGCAGCCCAGGACGGACCGCTTCGGGGGAGCAGTACTTC.